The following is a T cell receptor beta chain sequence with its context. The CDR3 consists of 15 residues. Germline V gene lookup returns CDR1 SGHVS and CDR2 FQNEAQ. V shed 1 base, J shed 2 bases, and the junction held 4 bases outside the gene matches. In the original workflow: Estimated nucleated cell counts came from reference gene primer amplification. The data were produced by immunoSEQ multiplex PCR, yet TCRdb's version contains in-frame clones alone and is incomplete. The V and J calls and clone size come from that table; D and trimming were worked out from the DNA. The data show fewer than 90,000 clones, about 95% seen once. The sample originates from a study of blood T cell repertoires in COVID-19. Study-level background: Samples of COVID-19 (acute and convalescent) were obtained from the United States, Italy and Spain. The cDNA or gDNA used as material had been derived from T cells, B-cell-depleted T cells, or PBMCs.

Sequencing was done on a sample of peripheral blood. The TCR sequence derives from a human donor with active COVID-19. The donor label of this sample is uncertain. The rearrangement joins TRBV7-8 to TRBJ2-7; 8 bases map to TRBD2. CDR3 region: CASSLELAEPYEQYF. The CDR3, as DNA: TGTGCCAGCAGCTTAGAACTAGCGGAACCCTACGAGCAGTACTTC.